At least ten counts were recorded for the clone carrying this T cell receptor beta chain. Trimming left V 1 base short and J 9 bases short, with 19 bases between. CDR1 and CDR2 from the germline V gene are MGHRA and YSYEKL. The CDR3 runs 16 residues. TCRdb independently ran MiXCR on the 5' RACE reads; one entry per CDR3 protein. The sample lists roughly 10,000 distinct CDR3 sequences, 20% to 25% seen once, with about 48% in the top ten. The data were obtained in a study of spatial heterogeneity in lung cancer. As to time point: blood at routine non-recurrence follow-up after resection. The sequences come from PBMCs, collected at follow-up. V and J are TRBV4-1 and TRBJ2-1; D possibly corresponds to TRBD1 (5 bases). This TCR derives from a male donor with early-stage non-small cell lung cancer. For the CDR3, the DNA is TGCGCCAGCAGCCAAGGGCAGGGCAGGGTCGTCGTTGAGCAGTTCTTC. Translation: CASSQGQGRVVVEQFF.